A selection of T cell receptor beta chains follows, all from one sample in a study of T cells expressing NK-cell markers. Reanalyzing the 5' RACE reads, TCRdb keeps one entry per CDR3 protein, without DNA. The specimen's table records more than 400,000 distinct CDR3 sequences. Sequencing used blood T cells: a sorted CD56 or NKG2C T cell subset, CD4+ or CD8+ T cells, or bulk PBMC T cells (not recorded which). These receptors were obtained from a woman aged 18 to 75 in good health. CDR3s include the opening cysteine and the closing phenylalanine or tryptophan. Fields, in order: J gene, V gene, CDR3 protein.

j_gene: TRBJ2-7; v_gene: TRBV5-5; CDR3aa: CASSLTGQAFYEQYF
j_gene: TRBJ2-3; v_gene: TRBV29-1; CDR3aa: CSSWSGVMYTQYF
j_gene: TRBJ2-3; v_gene: TRBV20-1; CDR3aa: CSVPGGPADTQYF
j_gene: TRBJ2-1; v_gene: TRBV28; CDR3aa: CASSLPQSSYNEQFF
j_gene: TRBJ1-4; v_gene: TRBV6-1; CDR3aa: CASSHRDPTNEKLFF
j_gene: TRBJ2-1; v_gene: TRBV4-1; CDR3aa: CASSQDRLAGGPYNEQFF
j_gene: TRBJ1-1; v_gene: TRBV7-6; CDR3aa: CASSLGRTNTEAFF
j_gene: TRBJ1-4; v_gene: TRBV6-9; CDR3aa: CASSYTGQYYEKLFF
j_gene: TRBJ2-7; v_gene: TRBV20-1; CDR3aa: CSARGGLAGADHSSYEQYF
j_gene: TRBJ2-3; v_gene: TRBV6-5; CDR3aa: CASSYLQGDGTDTQYF
j_gene: TRBJ2-7; v_gene: TRBV12-3/TRBV12-4; CDR3aa: CASSPRTIPYAQYF
j_gene: TRBJ2-4; v_gene: TRBV20-1; CDR3aa: CSADRGDIQYF
j_gene: TRBJ2-5; v_gene: TRBV20-1; CDR3aa: CSAQRGQETQYF
j_gene: TRBJ1-5; v_gene: TRBV12-3/TRBV12-4; CDR3aa: CASSSQVSNQPQHF
j_gene: TRBJ1-1; v_gene: TRBV6-2/TRBV6-3; CDR3aa: CASSYLAGAFF
j_gene: TRBJ1-2; v_gene: TRBV25-1; CDR3aa: CASSPAPNYGYTF
j_gene: TRBJ1-5; v_gene: TRBV12-3/TRBV12-4; CDR3aa: CASSFGQGLGNQPQHF
j_gene: TRBJ2-7; v_gene: TRBV19; CDR3aa: CASSVGDSRSDEQYF
j_gene: TRBJ2-7; v_gene: TRBV9; CDR3aa: CASSYEALSYEQYF
j_gene: TRBJ2-2; v_gene: TRBV25-1; CDR3aa: CASSELASAGELFF
j_gene: TRBJ1-3; v_gene: TRBV6-2/TRBV6-3; CDR3aa: CASSRGTVSGNTIYF
j_gene: TRBJ1-5; v_gene: TRBV18; CDR3aa: CASSPGQGQPQHF
j_gene: TRBJ2-5; v_gene: TRBV7-2; CDR3aa: CASSPGSFQETQYF
j_gene: TRBJ2-1; v_gene: TRBV2; CDR3aa: CASRHGTSGNYNEQFF
j_gene: TRBJ2-1; v_gene: TRBV14; CDR3aa: CASSPYHTYNEQFF
j_gene: TRBJ1-2; v_gene: TRBV18; CDR3aa: CASSYNGQDYGYTF
j_gene: TRBJ2-3; v_gene: TRBV9; CDR3aa: CASSVTSTVDTQYF
j_gene: TRBJ2-7; v_gene: TRBV27; CDR3aa: CASSLGVSSYEQYF
j_gene: TRBJ1-1; v_gene: TRBV20-1; CDR3aa: CSASPPSPAFF
j_gene: TRBJ2-6; v_gene: TRBV6-1; CDR3aa: CASSRTSSGANVLTF